This TCR beta chain is drawn from a study of blood T cell repertoires in COVID-19. Whole-study context: Acute-phase and convalescent COVID-19 samples originated in the United States, Italy and Spain.

Profiling relied on immunoSEQ multiplex PCR, and the TCRdb table lists in-frame clones only, not all of them. The table lists 170,000 or so clones, 85% to 90% of them singletons. The germline V and J ends were trimmed by 5 bases and 6 bases, with 17 bases remaining between them. The length of the CDR3 is 15 residues. Germline V gene sequence: CDR1 LNHDA, CDR2 SQIVND (reference sequence). The sample comprised peripheral blood. This clonotype was obtained from a middle-aged man with active or convalescent COVID-19. The chain has TRBV19 and TRBJ2-1; perhaps TRBD1 as D (5 bases). The CDR3 sequence: CASSVIGLGPNEQFF. For the CDR3, the DNA is TGTGCCAGTAGTGTGATAGGCCTGGGGCCCAATGAGCAGTTCTTC.